The T cell receptor beta chain described here comes from a study of graft-versus-host responses after intestinal transplantation. At the level of the study: Every one of the recipients received anti-thymocyte globulin induction and afterwards took tacrolimus and steroids for roughly three years.

General study findings and limits: There were GvH clones found in recipient marrow, and some of them appeared first in ileum or blood.

The CDR3 has 13 residues. V was pared by 5 bases and J by 4 bases, with 12 bases between. Germline values: CDR1 SEHNR, CDR2 FQNEAQ (reference sequence). In regard to this clone: Antigen specificity is unknown.

Assay: immunoSEQ multiplex PCR; the TCRdb copy retains only in-frame clones and omits some. Here the sample spans around 77,000 clones, approximately 93% being singletons. Here the sequenced sample was unstimulated CD8+ T cells sorted from spleen or lymph node cells, taken before intestinal transplant. The chain is built from TRBV7-9 and TRBJ2-7; D is perhaps TRBD2 (5 bases). This TCR was recovered from a human donor who received an intestinal transplant. CDR3 sequence: CASSQEGHYEQYF. CDR3 in DNA: TGTGCCAGCAGCCAAGAGGGTCATTACGAGCAGTACTTC.